Listed below are T cell receptor beta chains from one sample, sequenced in a study of CXCR3-negative and CXCR3-positive naive CD8 T cells. TCRdb re-called the 5' RACE reads and gives one entry per CDR3 protein, without DNA. Recorded for this sample: more than 45,000 distinct CDR3 sequences. The sequencing input was memory CD8+ T cells from blood. The receptors were sampled from a human donor in good health. Some clones in this sample may be carry-over from other donors' samples. Both conserved end residues are part of each CDR3.

J: TRBJ2-1; V: TRBV28; CDR3: CATSEYGEGYNEQFF
J: TRBJ2-1; V: TRBV28; CDR3: CASTRAIDEQFF
J: TRBJ2-7; V: TRBV27; CDR3: CASSYRQGFSPEQYF
J: TRBJ2-7; V: TRBV15; CDR3: CATSTWDSNYEQYF
J: TRBJ2-5; V: TRBV15; CDR3: CATSKKGELRQETQYF
J: TRBJ2-5; V: TRBV5-1; CDR3: CASSGRDAAAQETQYF
J: TRBJ2-2; V: TRBV7-6; CDR3: CASSSKESGELFF
J: TRBJ1-2; V: TRBV12-3/TRBV12-4; CDR3: CASSLATGTNYGYTF
J: TRBJ2-7; V: TRBV3-1; CDR3: CASSSAPGAYEQYF
J: TRBJ1-1; V: TRBV28; CDR3: CASSPEGLNTEAFF
J: TRBJ1-1; V: TRBV25-1; CDR3: CASRRMNTEAFF
J: TRBJ2-5; V: TRBV29-1; CDR3: CSVESREGVTQYF
J: TRBJ1-1; V: TRBV29-1; CDR3: CSVEDLGQVMNTEAFF
J: TRBJ1-1; V: TRBV29-1; CDR3: CSVAPGMNTEAFF
J: TRBJ2-7; V: TRBV29-1; CDR3: CSVEVGTAYEQYF
J: TRBJ2-7; V: TRBV28; CDR3: CASSLFEYEQYF
J: TRBJ1-1; V: TRBV27; CDR3: CASSYEEDTEAFF
J: TRBJ2-1; V: TRBV18; CDR3: CASSPPGTLYNEQFF
J: TRBJ2-3; V: TRBV6-4; CDR3: CASSDSEGTDTQYF
J: TRBJ2-5; V: TRBV6-5; CDR3: CASSYNGEGQETQYF
J: TRBJ2-1; V: TRBV9; CDR3: CASSVLAGEDNEQFF
J: TRBJ2-3; V: TRBV6-6; CDR3: CASSYPPGDTQYF